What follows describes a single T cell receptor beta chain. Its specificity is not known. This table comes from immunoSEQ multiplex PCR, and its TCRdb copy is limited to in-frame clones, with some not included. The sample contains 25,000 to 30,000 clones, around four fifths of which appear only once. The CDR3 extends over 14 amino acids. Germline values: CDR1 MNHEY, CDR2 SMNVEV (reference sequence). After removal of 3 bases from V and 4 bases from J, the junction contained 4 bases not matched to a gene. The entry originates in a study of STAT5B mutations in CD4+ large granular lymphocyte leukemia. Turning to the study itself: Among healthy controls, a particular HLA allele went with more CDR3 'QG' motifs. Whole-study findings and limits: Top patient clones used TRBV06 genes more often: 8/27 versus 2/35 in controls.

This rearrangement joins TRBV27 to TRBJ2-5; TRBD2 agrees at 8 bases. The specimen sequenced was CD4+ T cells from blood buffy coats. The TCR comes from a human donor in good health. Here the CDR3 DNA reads TGTGCCAGCAGTTTCTCAGCGGGGGCAGAGACCCAGTACTTC. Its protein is CASSFSAGAETQYF.